Listed below are T cell receptor beta chains from one sample, sequenced in a study of blood T cell repertoires in COVID-19. Measured with immunoSEQ multiplex PCR; TCRdb has only the in-frame clones, and not every one. The sample holds a few hundred thousand clones, around 87% seen once. Sequenced sample: PBMCs or T cells enriched from blood (not recorded which). Every receptor here comes from a man aged 40-49 years in a cohort exposed to, infected with or recovered from COVID-19 (not recorded which). Both conserved end residues are part of each CDR3. D genes are given only for firm matches. Expanded clones are given a class, and other clones once, few, many or no size at all.

abundance,v_gene,d_gene,j_gene,CDR3aa,CDR3nt
-,TRBV18,-,TRBJ2-7,CASSPMENREQYF,TGTGCCAGCTCACCAATGGAGAATCGCGAGCAGTACTTC
-,TRBV7-9,TRBD1,TRBJ2-1,CASSLGDSWYNEQFF,TGTGCCAGCAGCTTAGGGGACAGTTGGTACAATGAGCAGTTCTTC
-,TRBV5-5,TRBD1,TRBJ1-2,CASSLRDREYNYGYTF,TGTGCCAGCAGCTTGAGGGACAGGGAATATAACTATGGCTACACCTTC
-,TRBV25-1,-,TRBJ1-4,CASDGGQSGDEKLFF,TGTGCCAGCGACGGTGGACAGAGCGGGGATGAAAAACTGTTTTTT
few,TRBV5-1,-,TRBJ2-3,CASSLDLARRTDTQYF,TGCGCCAGCAGCTTGGATCTAGCGCGCCGCACAGATACGCAGTATTTT
-,TRBV19,TRBD1,TRBJ1-5,CASSRQGGQPQHF,TGTGCCAGTAGTCGACAGGGGGGTCAGCCCCAGCATTTT
-,TRBV18,-,TRBJ1-1,CASSPPAGMNTEAFF,TGTGCCAGCTCACCACCGGCGGGAATGAACACTGAAGCTTTCTTT
-,TRBV5-1,TRBD2,TRBJ2-2,CASSSGLTFTGELFF,TGCGCCAGCAGCTCGGGACTAACTTTCACCGGGGAGCTGTTTTTT
-,TRBV3-1/TRBV3-2,-,TRBJ1-2,CASSQDVLWPQNYTF,TGTGCCAGCAGCCAAGATGTTCTTTGGCCGCAGAACTACACCTTC
-,TRBV18,TRBD2,TRBJ2-7,CASSGGSPYEQYF,TGTGCCAGCTCTGGCGGGAGTCCCTACGAGCAGTACTTC
once,TRBV6-1,TRBD1,TRBJ2-7,CASSEDREYEQYF,TGTGCCAGCAGTGAGGACAGGGAGTACGAGCAGTACTTC